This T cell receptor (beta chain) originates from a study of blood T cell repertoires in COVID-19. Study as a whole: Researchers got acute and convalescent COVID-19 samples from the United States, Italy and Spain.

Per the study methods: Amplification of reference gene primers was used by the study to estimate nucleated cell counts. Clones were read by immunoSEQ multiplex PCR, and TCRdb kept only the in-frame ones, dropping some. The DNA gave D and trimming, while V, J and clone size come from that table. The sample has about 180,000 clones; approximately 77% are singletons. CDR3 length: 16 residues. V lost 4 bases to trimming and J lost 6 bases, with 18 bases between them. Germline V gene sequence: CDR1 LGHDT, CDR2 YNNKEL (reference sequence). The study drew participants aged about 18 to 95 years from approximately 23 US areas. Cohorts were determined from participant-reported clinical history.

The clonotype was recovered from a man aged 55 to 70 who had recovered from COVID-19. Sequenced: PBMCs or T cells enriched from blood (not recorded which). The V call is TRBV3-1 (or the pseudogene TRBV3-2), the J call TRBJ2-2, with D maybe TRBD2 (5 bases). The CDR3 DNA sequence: TGTGCCAGCAGCCTCTTCGTCGGGAATTACGCCGGGGAGCTGTTTTTT. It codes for CASSLFVGNYAGELFF.